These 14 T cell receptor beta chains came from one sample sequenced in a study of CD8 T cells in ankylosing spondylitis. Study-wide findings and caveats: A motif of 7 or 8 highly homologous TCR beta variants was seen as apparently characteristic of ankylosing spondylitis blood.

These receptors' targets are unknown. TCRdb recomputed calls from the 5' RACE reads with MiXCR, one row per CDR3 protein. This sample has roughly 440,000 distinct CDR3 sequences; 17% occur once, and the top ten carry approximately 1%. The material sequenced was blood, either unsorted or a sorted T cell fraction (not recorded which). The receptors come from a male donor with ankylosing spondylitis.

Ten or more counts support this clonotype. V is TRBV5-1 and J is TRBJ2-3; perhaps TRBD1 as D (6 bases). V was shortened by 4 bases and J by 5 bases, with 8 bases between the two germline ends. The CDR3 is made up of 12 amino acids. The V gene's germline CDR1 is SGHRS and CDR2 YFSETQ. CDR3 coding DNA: TGCGCCAGCAGCACACAGGGAGATACGCAGTATTTT. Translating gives CASSTQGDTQYF. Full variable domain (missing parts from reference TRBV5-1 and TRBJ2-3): KAGVTQTPRYLIKTRGQQVTLSCSPISGHRSVSWYQQTPGQGLQFLFEYFSETQRNKGNFPGRFSGRQFSNSRSEMNVSTLELGDSALYLCASSTQGDTQYFGPGTRLTVL.

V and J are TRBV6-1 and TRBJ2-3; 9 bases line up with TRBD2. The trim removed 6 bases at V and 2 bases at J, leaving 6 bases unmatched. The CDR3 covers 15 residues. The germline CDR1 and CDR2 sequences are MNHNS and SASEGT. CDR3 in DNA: TGTGCCAGCAGCAGACTAGCGGAAATCACAGATACGCAGTATTTT. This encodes CASSRLAEITDTQYF.

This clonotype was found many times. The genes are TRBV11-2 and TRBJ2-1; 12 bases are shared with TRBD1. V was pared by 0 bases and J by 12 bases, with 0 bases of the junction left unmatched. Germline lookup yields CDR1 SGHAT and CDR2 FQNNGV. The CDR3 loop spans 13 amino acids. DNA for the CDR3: TGTGCCAGCAGCTTAGAGGGACAGGGGGCGCAGTTCTTC. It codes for CASSLEGQGAQFF.

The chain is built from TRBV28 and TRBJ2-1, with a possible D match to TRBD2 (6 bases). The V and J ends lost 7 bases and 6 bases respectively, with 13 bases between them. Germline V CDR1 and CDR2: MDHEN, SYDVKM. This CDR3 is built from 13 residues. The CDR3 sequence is CASTPPGLNEQFF. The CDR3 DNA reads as TGTGCCAGCACTCCACCGGGACTCAATGAGCAGTTCTTC.

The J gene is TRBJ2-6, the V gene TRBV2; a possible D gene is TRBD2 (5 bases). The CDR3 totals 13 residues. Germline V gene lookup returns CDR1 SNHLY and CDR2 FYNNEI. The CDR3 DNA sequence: TGTGCGGGGAGAGAGTCTGGGGCCAACGTCCTGACTTTC. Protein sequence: CAGRESGANVLTF.

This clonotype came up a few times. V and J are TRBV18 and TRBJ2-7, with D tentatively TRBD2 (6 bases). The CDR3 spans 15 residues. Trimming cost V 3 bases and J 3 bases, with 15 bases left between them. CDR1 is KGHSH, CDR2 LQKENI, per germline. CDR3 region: CASSPVPAGSYEQYF. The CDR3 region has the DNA TGTGCCAGCTCACCCGTCCCGGCGGGGAGCTACGAGCAGTACTTC.

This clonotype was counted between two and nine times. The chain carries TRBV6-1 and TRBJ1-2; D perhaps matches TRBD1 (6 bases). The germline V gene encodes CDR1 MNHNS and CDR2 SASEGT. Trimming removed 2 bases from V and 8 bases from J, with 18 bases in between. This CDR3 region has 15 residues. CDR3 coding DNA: TGTGCCAGCAGTGAAACGGGGGCGGCCCGGGAGGGCTACACCTTC. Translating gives CASSETGAAREGYTF.

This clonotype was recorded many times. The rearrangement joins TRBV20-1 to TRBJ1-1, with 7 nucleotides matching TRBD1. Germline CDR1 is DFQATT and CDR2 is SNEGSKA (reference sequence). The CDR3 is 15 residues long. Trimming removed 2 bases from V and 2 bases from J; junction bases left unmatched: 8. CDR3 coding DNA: TGCAGTGCTAGAATACAGGGGACCCTCAACACTGAAGCTTTCTTT. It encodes CSARIQGTLNTEAFF.

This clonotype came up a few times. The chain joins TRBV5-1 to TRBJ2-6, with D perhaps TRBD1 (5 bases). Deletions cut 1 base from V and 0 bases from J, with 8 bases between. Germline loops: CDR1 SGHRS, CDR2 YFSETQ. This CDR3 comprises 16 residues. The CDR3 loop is CASSLQGFSGANVLTF. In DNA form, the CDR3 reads TGCGCCAGCAGCTTGCAGGGTTTCTCTGGGGCCAACGTCCTGACTTTC.

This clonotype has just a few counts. CDR3: CASSYSGVGGNYGYTF. CDR3 nucleotide sequence: TGTGCCAGCAGTTACTCTGGAGTTGGCGGGAACTATGGCTACACCTTC. This chain joins TRBV6-5 and TRBJ1-2; D ambiguous. This CDR3 spans 16 amino acids. CDR1 MNHEY and CDR2 SVGAGI come from the germline V gene. V lost 0 bases, J lost 2 bases, and 13 bases lay in between.

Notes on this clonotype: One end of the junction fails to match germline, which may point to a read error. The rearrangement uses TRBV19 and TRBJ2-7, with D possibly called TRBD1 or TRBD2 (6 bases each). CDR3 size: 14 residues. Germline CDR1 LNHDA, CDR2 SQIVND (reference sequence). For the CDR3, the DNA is TGCGCCACCCGCCGACAGGAGGGCTCCTACGAGCAGTACTTC. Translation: CATRRQEGSYEQYF.

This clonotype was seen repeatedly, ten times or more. In nucleotides, the CDR3 is TGCGCCAGCAGCTTAGGGGGGGCCTACAATGAGCAGTTCTTC. This gives the protein CASSLGGAYNEQFF. The chain has TRBV5-1 and TRBJ2-1; D might be TRBD2 (7 bases). CDR1 and CDR2 (germline): SGHRS, YFSETQ. This CDR3 is 14 amino acids long. The V end was cut by 2 bases, the J end by 2 bases, with 8 bases between. Full variable domain (rest looked up from reference TRBV5-1 and TRBJ2-1): KAGVTQTPRYLIKTRGQQVTLSCSPISGHRSVSWYQQTPGQGLQFLFEYFSETQRNKGNFPGRFSGRQFSNSRSEMNVSTLELGDSALYLCASSLGGAYNEQFFGPGTRLTVL.

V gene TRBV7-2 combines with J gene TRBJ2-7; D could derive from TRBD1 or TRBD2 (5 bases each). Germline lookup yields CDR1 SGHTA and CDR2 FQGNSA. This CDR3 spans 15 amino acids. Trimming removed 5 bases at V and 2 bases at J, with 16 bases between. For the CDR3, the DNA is TGTGCCAGCAGCCTCCAGCTTGGGGGAACCTACGAGCAGTACTTC. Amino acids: CASSLQLGGTYEQYF.

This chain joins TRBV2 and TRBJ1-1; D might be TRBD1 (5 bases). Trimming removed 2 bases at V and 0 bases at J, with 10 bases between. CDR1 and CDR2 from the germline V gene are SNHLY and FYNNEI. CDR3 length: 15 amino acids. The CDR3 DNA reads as TGTGCCAGCAGTGAAATCGGGACGGTGAACACTGAAGCTTTCTTT. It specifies CASSEIGTVNTEAFF. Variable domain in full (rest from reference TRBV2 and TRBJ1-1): EPEVTQTPSHQVTQMGQEVILRCVPISNHLYFYWYRQILGQKVEFLVSFYNNEISEKSEIFDDQFSVERPDGSNFTLKIRSTKLEDSAMYFCASSEIGTVNTEAFFGQGTRLTVV.